This TCR beta chain was sequenced for a study of T cell changes during pregnancy in multiple sclerosis. TCRdb's table, derived via immunoSEQ multiplex PCR, lists solely in-frame clones and lacks some. The profile shows about 58,000 clones, roughly nine tenths of them singletons. The CDR3 covers 15 residues. The V and J ends lost 0 bases and 6 bases respectively, with 9 bases between them. Germline V gene sequence: CDR1 SGHTA, CDR2 FQGNSA. This receptor was taken from a female donor in good health, enrolled as a control in a pregnancy study. V and J are TRBV7-2 and TRBJ1-6; unclear D gene. The sequences come from CD4+ T cells from peripheral blood mononuclear cells, collected after pregnancy. CDR3 in DNA: TGTGCCAGCAGCTTAGCGGTGGCTTCTAATTCACCCCTCCACTTT. It translates to CASSLAVASNSPLHF.